This entry lists 6 T cell receptor beta chains sequenced from one sample in a study of blood T cells in healthy people across ages. Alongside a J-beta primer mix, a sample-barcoded 5' primer served in a second PCR lasting about 7 to 12 cycles. Each CDR3 protein is one row after TCRdb ran MiXCR on the 5' RACE reads. The repertoire holds some 900,000 distinct CDR3 sequences, with 45% to 50% as singletons. Material: blood. These receptors were obtained from a man aged 25 to 40 in good health.

The chain links TRBV4-1 to TRBJ2-6, with 9 bases fitting TRBD1. The J segment lost 1 base and the V segment lost 0 bases, leaving 10 bases of the junction unmatched. Germline V gene sequence: CDR1 MGHRA, CDR2 YSYEKL. This CDR3 is 20 amino acids long. CDR3 nucleotide sequence: TGCGCCAGCAGCCAAGAGTCTACGGGACAGGGATTTTCTGGGGCCAACGTCCTGACTTTC. As protein: CASSQESTGQGFSGANVLTF.

The chain combines TRBV10-3 with TRBJ1-2; D is unclear. The V end was cut by 4 bases, the J end by 0 bases, with 9 bases between. The CDR3 is 14 residues long. From germline, CDR1 is ENHRY and CDR2 SYGVKD. CDR3 sequence (DNA): TGTGCCATCAGTGTCAGCAACTCTAACTATGGCTACACCTTC. This translates into CAISVSNSNYGYTF.

J is TRBJ1-6 and V is TRBV4-1; maybe TRBD1 (5 bases). The CDR3 is 16 residues long. V shed 0 bases and J shed 6 bases, with 12 bases lying between them. Per the germline V gene, CDR1 is MGHRA and CDR2 is YSYEKL. CDR3 loop: CASSQEGAAANSPLHF. The CDR3 nucleotides are TGCGCCAGCAGCCAAGAAGGGGCAGCGGCTAATTCACCCCTCCACTTT.

This chain uses TRBV24-1 with TRBJ2-3; no clear D gene. This CDR3 is 13 amino acids long. Germline V gene sequence: CDR1 KGHDR, CDR2 SFDVKD. The V end lost 7 bases, the J end lost 1 base, and 8 bases lay between the germline ends. The DNA for the CDR3 is TGTGCCACCAGAGAGAGCGGCACAGATACGCAGTATTTT. This gives the protein CATRESGTDTQYF.

V gene TRBV5-1 combines with J gene TRBJ2-1; D remains ambiguous. Germline CDR1 and CDR2: SGHRS and YFSETQ. Trimming pared 6 bases from V and 0 bases from J, leaving 10 bases between. The CDR3 consists of 14 residues. In nucleotides, the CDR3 is TGCGCCAGCAAGGCACAGACCTCCTACAATGAGCAGTTCTTC. Residues: CASKAQTSYNEQFF.

The chain uses TRBV27 and TRBJ1-2, with 8 bases lining up with TRBD1. Germline V gives CDR1 MNHEY, CDR2 SMNVEV (reference sequence). The CDR3 spans 14 residues. V was pared by 3 bases and J by 7 bases, with 7 bases of the junction left unmatched. The CDR3 bases are TGTGCCAGCAGTTTTGGACAGGGACGTAGTGGCTACACCTTC. This encodes CASSFGQGRSGYTF.